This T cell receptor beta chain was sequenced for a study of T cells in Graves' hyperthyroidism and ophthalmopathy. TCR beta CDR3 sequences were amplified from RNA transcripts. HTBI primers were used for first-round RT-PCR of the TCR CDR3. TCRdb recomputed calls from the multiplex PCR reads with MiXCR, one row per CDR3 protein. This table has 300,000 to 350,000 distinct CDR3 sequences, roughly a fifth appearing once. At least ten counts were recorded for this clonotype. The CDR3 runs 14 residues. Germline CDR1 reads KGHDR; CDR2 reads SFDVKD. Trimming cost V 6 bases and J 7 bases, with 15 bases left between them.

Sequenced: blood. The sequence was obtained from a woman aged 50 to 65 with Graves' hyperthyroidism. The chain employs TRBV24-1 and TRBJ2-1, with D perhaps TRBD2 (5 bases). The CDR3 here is CATSRAASTNEQFF. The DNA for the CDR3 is TGTGCCACCAGTAGGGCGGCTAGCACGAATGAGCAGTTCTTC.